This is a list of T cell receptor beta chains from one sample in a study of blood T cell repertoires in COVID-19. Data came from immunoSEQ multiplex PCR; TCRdb stores just in-frame clones and leaves some out. The sample yields 65,000 or so clones, approximately 84% seen once. The sequenced material came from peripheral blood. The receptors here all came from a human donor in a cohort sampled during active COVID-19. CDR3s include the opening cysteine and the closing phenylalanine or tryptophan. Each record gives: clone size, D gene, V gene, J gene, CDR3 DNA, CDR3 protein. D genes are given only for firm matches. Clone size is stated in some rows and not others, as once, few, many or a class when expanded.

.	TRBD1	TRBV6-5	TRBJ1-2	TGTGCCAGCAGTTACAGGACAGGGGAGGGCTACACCTTC	CASSYRTGEGYTF
few	.	TRBV19	TRBJ1-6	TGTGCCACCAGGACAGTGGTGGGCTCACCCCTCCACTTT	CATRTVVGSPLHF
few	TRBD1	TRBV11-3	TRBJ1-1	TGTGCCAGCAGCCCGGGTTCCGGGACAGCGAACACTGAAGCTTTCTTT	CASSPGSGTANTEAFF
.	TRBD1	TRBV7-9	TRBJ1-6	TGTGCCAGCAGCTTAGGGACAGGGGTTAATTCACCCCTCCACTTT	CASSLGTGVNSPLHF
.	TRBD2	TRBV28	TRBJ2-5	TGTGCCAGCAGTTTACGTAGCGGGAAAGAGACCCAGTACTTC	CASSLRSGKETQYF
.	.	TRBV6-5	TRBJ1-6	TGTGCCAGCAGTTACGGGGCTATGAGTTCACCCCTCCACTTT	CASSYGAMSSPLHF
.	.	TRBV5-8	TRBJ2-5	TGTGCCAGCAGATATAGACAGTTAGAGACCCAGTACTTC	CASRYRQLETQYF
.	.	TRBV3-1/TRBV3-2	TRBJ2-7	TGTGCCAGCAGCCAAGATTACTGGAGCTACGAGCAGTACTTC	CASSQDYWSYEQYF
.	.	TRBV3-1/TRBV3-2	TRBJ2-2	TGTGCCAGCAGCCAATACTTCACCGGGGAGCTGTTTTTT	CASSQYFTGELFF
.	.	TRBV5-6	TRBJ1-2	TGTGCCAGCAGCTTGGCTTTGGGGGCATATGGCTACACCTTC	CASSLALGAYGYTF